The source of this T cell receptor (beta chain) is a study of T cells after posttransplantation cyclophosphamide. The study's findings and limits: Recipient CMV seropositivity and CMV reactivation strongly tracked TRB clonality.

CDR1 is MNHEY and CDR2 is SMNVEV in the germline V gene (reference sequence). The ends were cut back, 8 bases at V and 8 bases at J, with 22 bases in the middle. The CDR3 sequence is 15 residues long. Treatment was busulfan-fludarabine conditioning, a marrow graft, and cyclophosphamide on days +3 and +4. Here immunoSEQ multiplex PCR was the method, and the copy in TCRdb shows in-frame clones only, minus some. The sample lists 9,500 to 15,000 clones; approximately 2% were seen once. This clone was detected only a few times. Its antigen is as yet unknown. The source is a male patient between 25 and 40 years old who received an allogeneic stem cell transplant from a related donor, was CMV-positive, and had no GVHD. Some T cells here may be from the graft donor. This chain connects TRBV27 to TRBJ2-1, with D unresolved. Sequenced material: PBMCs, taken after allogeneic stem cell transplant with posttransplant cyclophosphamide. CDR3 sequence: CASPQRELAADEQFF. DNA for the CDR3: TGTGCCAGCCCACAACGAGAGTTAGCAGCAGATGAGCAGTTCTTC.